The rows below give T cell receptor beta chains drawn from one sample of a study of blood T cell repertoires in COVID-19. The method was immunoSEQ multiplex PCR; TCRdb's version includes in-frame clones alone and lacks a portion of them. The sample holds about 62,000 clones; around 87% are singletons and the top ten take 1%. The specimen sequenced was peripheral blood. The receptors here all came from a man aged 65 to 85 with acute or convalescent COVID-19. Both conserved end residues are part of each CDR3. A D gene is named only where the DNA matches it firmly. Rows may omit the clone size; those that give it use once, few, many or a size class.

d_gene	v_gene	j_gene	abundance	CDR3nt	CDR3aa
TRBD1	TRBV29-1	TRBJ1-1	.	TGCAGCGTCCAGACAGGGTCGGCTGAAGCTTTCTTT	CSVQTGSAEAFF
TRBD1	TRBV11-2	TRBJ1-4	.	TGTGCCAGCAGCTTACTCTATCGGACAGGGCTTGAAAAACTGTTTTTT	CASSLLYRTGLEKLFF
.	TRBV3-1/TRBV3-2	TRBJ1-6	.	TGTGCCAGCAGCCGGGGTGGGGGGACACCCCTCCACTTT	CASSRGGGTPLHF
TRBD1	TRBV2	TRBJ2-2	.	TGTGCCAGCACCAGACAGGGGTTTAACACCGGGGAGCTGTTTTTT	CASTRQGFNTGELFF
TRBD1	TRBV7-6	TRBJ2-5	.	TGTGCCAGCAGCCCTGGGACAGGAGAGACCCAGTACTTC	CASSPGTGETQYF
TRBD2	TRBV9	TRBJ2-3	.	TGTGCCAGCAGCGACCCCCGGGAGGAGACAGATACGCAGTATTTT	CASSDPREETDTQYF
TRBD1	TRBV19	TRBJ2-7	.	TGTGCCAGTAGTATAGTGGGACAGGCTACCTACGAGCAGTACTTC	CASSIVGQATYEQYF
TRBD1	TRBV5-1	TRBJ1-3	few	TGCGCCAGCAGCTTGGGACAGGGGACCACTAACTCTGGAAACACCATATATTTT	CASSLGQGTTNSGNTIYF
TRBD2	TRBV6-5	TRBJ2-1	.	TGTGCCAGCAGTCCCCCGGGACTAGCGGCCAATGAGCAGTTCTTC	CASSPPGLAANEQFF
TRBD1	TRBV3-1/TRBV3-2	TRBJ2-7	.	TGTGCCAGCAGCCAGACCCCAGGGGGCACGTACGAGCAGTACTTC	CASSQTPGGTYEQYF
TRBD1	TRBV11-2	TRBJ2-7	.	TGTGCCAGCAGCTTTGCAGGGGACAGTCGGGAGCAGTACTTC	CASSFAGDSREQYF
.	TRBV7-5	TRBJ2-3	.	TGTGCCAGAAGCTTAGCTACCTCCCCTGAGGTAGCGGGAGGGCCCATAGATACGCAGTATTTT	CARSLATSPEVAGGPIDTQYF
.	TRBV5-4	TRBJ2-2	.	TGTGCCAGCAGCTTACAGCCCGCGAACACCGGGGAGCTGTTTTTT	CASSLQPANTGELFF
.	TRBV7-2	TRBJ1-1	.	TGTGCCAGCAGCTTTCGGCAGGGTTTCTCTGAAGCTTTCTTT	CASSFRQGFSEAFF
TRBD2	TRBV28	TRBJ2-3	.	TGTGCCAGCAGTTTTGGCGGGAGGAGAACAGATACGCAGTATTTT	CASSFGGRRTDTQYF
.	TRBV29-1	TRBJ1-1	few	TGCAGCGTAAAACCCGGGACACTGAACACTGAAGCTTTCTTT	CSVKPGTLNTEAFF
.	TRBV12-3/TRBV12-4	TRBJ1-1	once	TGTGCCAGCAGGGGGAAAGACAGCACTGAAGCTTTCTTT	CASRGKDSTEAFF
TRBD1	TRBV4-2	TRBJ1-2	.	TGTGCCAGCAGCCAAGATGGGGACAGGGGGGTCTATGGCTACACCTTC	CASSQDGDRGVYGYTF
.	TRBV14	TRBJ1-5	.	TGTGCCAGCAGCCAAGGCGATGGTCGGCCCCAGCATTTT	CASSQGDGRPQHF
TRBD2	TRBV25-1	TRBJ2-4	.	TGTGCCAGCAGCCCGGGACTAGCGTATCAACTAGCCAAAAACATTCAGTACTTC	CASSPGLAYQLAKNIQYF
.	TRBV5-1	TRBJ2-7	.	TGCGCCAGCAGCTTCAGCGGCGGCGAGCAGTACTTC	CASSFSGGEQYF
.	TRBV6-6	TRBJ1-1	.	TGTGCCACCCTCGGGGGCACTGAAGCTTTCTTT	CATLGGTEAFF
.	TRBV5-1	TRBJ2-1	.	TGCGCCAGCAGCTTGGACCTAGTCGGTGGTGAGCAGTTCTTC	CASSLDLVGGEQFF
.	TRBV5-4	TRBJ1-2	.	TGTGCCAGCAGCTCCCTCGGGGGTCTCGTCTATGGCTACACCTTC	CASSSLGGLVYGYTF
.	TRBV5-1	TRBJ2-5	.	TGCGCCAGCAGCTCAGACGGGGGAGGTGGAGAGACCCAGTACTTC	CASSSDGGGGETQYF
.	TRBV6-1	TRBJ2-7	.	TGTGCCAGCAGTGAATTCGGGACTTATACCTACGAGCAGTACTTC	CASSEFGTYTYEQYF
.	TRBV14	TRBJ1-2	.	TGTGCCAGCAGCGAACAAGGGGTCGACTATGGCTACACCTTC	CASSEQGVDYGYTF
TRBD1	TRBV5-1	TRBJ1-4	once	TGCGCCAGCAGCCAGAATGGACAGGGAGGGGAAAAACTGTTTTTT	CASSQNGQGGEKLFF
.	TRBV30	TRBJ1-2	few	TGTGCCTGGGTGCGTGGCTATGGCTACACCTTC	CAWVRGYGYTF
TRBD2	TRBV2	TRBJ2-1	.	TGTGCCAGCATCCGGGGAGGGCTTGGCAATGAGCAGTTCTTC	CASIRGGLGNEQFF
.	TRBV5-1	TRBJ1-2	.	TGCGCCAGCAGCTTGGTAGCAGGGAACTATGGCTACACCTTC	CASSLVAGNYGYTF